This entry describes one T cell receptor (beta chain). Its antigen is currently unknown. Indicated time point: week 23, last vaccination. Vaccination comprised doses that each held 300 ug of mutant IDH1 20-mer peptide, plus topical imiquimod. Diagnosis in the donors showed new WHO grade 3 or 4 astrocytomas that were IDH1-mutant and ATRX-lost. Profiled with immunoSEQ multiplex PCR; TCRdb holds only in-frame clones, not every one. Of about 41,000 clones listed, about four fifths are singletons. This specimen belongs to a study of a mutant IDH1 vaccine in newly diagnosed glioma. On the study more broadly: Males made up about 62% and females approximately 40% of treated patients, whose mean age was approximately 43 years. General observations from the study: Seemingly, top peripheral T cell clonotype changes bore no relation to pseudoprogression.

There are 16 residues in the CDR3. The germline V gene encodes CDR1 MNHNS and CDR2 SASEGT. The ends lost 2 bases at V and 2 bases at J; junction bases unmatched: 6. The chain combines TRBV6-1 with TRBJ2-3, with 8 bases identical to TRBD2. This clonotype originated in a woman aged 40 to 55 with glioma. Some clones in this sample may be carry-over from other donors' samples. The sample consisted of PBMCs, taken from a glioma patient whose treatment included an IDH1 peptide vaccine. Written as DNA, the CDR3 is TGTGCCAGCAGTGAATTGGCGGGGGGCTACACAGATACGCAGTATTTT. This gives the protein CASSELAGGYTDTQYF.